This T cell receptor (beta chain) was recorded in a study of OX40 agonist ivuxolimab in advanced cancers. Only in-frame clones appear in the TCRdb table, and some are missing; sequencing was by immunoSEQ multiplex PCR. The sample lists 60,000 to 75,000 clones, around 84% occurring once. The sequenced sample was CD4+ or CD8+ T cells sorted from blood, obtained in a trial of the OX40 agonist ivuxolimab. This clonotype was sampled from an adult with an advanced solid tumor such as melanoma, head and neck, liver or kidney cancer.

CDR3 sequence reads: CASSSRQGKGTDTQYF. For the CDR3, the DNA is TGTGCCAGTAGTTCCCGACAGGGGAAAGGCACAGATACGCAGTATTTT. V usage is TRBV19 and J usage is TRBJ2-3; 8 bases match TRBD1. V shed 5 bases, J shed 1 base, and the junction held 8 bases outside the gene matches. This CDR3 has 16 amino acids. Germline V lookup: CDR1 LNHDA, CDR2 SQIVND (reference sequence).